The 8 T cell receptor beta chains presented below share a single source sample, sequenced in a study of regulatory T cells in long-lasting Graves disease. The time point here: newly diagnosed GD, antithyroid drugs for less than 3 months. Extracted PBMC RNA gave rise to the TCR library. Sequencing libraries for TCR beta were prepared with iRepertoire HTBI primers and Arm-PCR of CDR3 regions. Each CDR3 protein gets one entry after TCRdb re-called the multiplex PCR reads with MiXCR. The sample consists of around 450,000 distinct CDR3 sequences, roughly 16% of them appearing once. A further study also used this sample, focusing on T cells in Graves' hyperthyroidism and ophthalmopathy.

The material sequenced was peripheral blood mononuclear cells (PBMCs), taken at new diagnosis, from a patient treated with antithyroid drugs. The receptors were gathered from a man aged 35 to 55 with Graves disease.

This clonotype was seen a handful of times. V and J are TRBV7-9 and TRBJ2-1, with 8 bases matching TRBD2. The CDR3 extends over 14 amino acids. The V and J ends lost 4 bases and 10 bases, in that order; junction bases with no gene match: 9. The germline CDR1 and CDR2 sequences are SEHNR and FQNEAQ (reference sequence). CDR3 DNA: TGTGCCAGCAGCTCGCCCCAATTAGCGGGAGAGCAGTTCTTC. The encoded protein is CASSSPQLAGEQFF.

Comments on this clonotype: A read error is possible here, since a much larger clone lies one base away. This chain uses TRBV6-1 with TRBJ2-1, with 10 nucleotides matching TRBD2. The CDR3 totals 15 residues. Germline CDR1 reads MNHNS; CDR2 reads SASEGT. This CDR3 is CANSVGLATNNEQFF. As DNA, the CDR3 is TGTGCCAACAGTGTGGGACTAGCGACAAACAATGAGCAGTTCTTC.

This clonotype was picked up many times. One end of the junction fails to match germline, which may point to a read error. This chain links TRBV12-3 or TRBV12-4 with TRBJ1-2; no clear D. The CDR3 contains 12 residues. The CDR3 reads CASSLNSYGYTF. The CDR3 region has the DNA TGCGCCAGCAGCTTGAACAGCTATGGCTACACCTTC.

The chain uses TRBV5-4 and TRBJ2-1, with 9 bases fitting TRBD2. The trim removed 6 bases at V and 8 bases at J, leaving 9 bases unmatched. The CDR3 contains 14 residues. Looked up from germline, CDR1 is SGHNT and CDR2 is YYREEE (reference sequence). This CDR3 is CASTSGEEGDEQFF. The DNA for the CDR3 is TGTGCCAGCACTAGCGGGGAGGAGGGGGATGAGCAGTTCTTC.

This clonotype was recorded many times. The chain combines TRBV12-3 or TRBV12-4 with TRBJ2-7; 10 bases match TRBD2. The V segment lost 1 base and the J segment 5 bases; nucleotides outside the gene matches: 2. The CDR3 spans 14 residues. The CDR3 region is CASSLDLAGDEQYF. The CDR3, as DNA: TGTGCCAGCAGTTTAGACCTAGCGGGAGACGAGCAGTACTTC.

J is TRBJ1-2 and V is TRBV30; TRBD1 aligns across 9 bases. Germline CDR1 reads GTSNPN; CDR2 reads SVGIG (reference sequence). With 2 bases clipped from V and 6 bases from J, the junction kept 4 bases outside the gene matches. The length of the CDR3 is 13 residues. Here the CDR3 reads CAWSRTGADGYTF. As DNA, the CDR3 is TGTGCCTGGAGTCGGACAGGGGCAGATGGCTACACCTTC.

The rearrangement links TRBV10-3 to TRBJ2-2; TRBD2 agrees at 7 bases. Germline loops: CDR1 ENHRY, CDR2 SYGVKD. V shed 3 bases and J 7 bases; nucleotides not matched to a gene: 8. The CDR3 covers 15 residues. The CDR3 loop is CAISDASGDIGELFF. The CDR3 nucleotides read TGTGCCATCAGTGACGCTAGCGGAGACATCGGGGAGCTGTTTTTT.

About this clonotype: This could be a read error, since a much larger clone is one nucleotide away. The chain has TRBV14 and TRBJ2-1; D unclear. Germline V gives CDR1 SGHDN, CDR2 FVKESK. Trimming cost V 2 bases and J 5 bases, with 4 bases left between them. The CDR3 totals 12 residues. The CDR3 here is CASSQLDNEQFF. The CDR3 DNA is TGTGCCAGCAGCCAATTAGACAATGAGCAGTTCTTC.